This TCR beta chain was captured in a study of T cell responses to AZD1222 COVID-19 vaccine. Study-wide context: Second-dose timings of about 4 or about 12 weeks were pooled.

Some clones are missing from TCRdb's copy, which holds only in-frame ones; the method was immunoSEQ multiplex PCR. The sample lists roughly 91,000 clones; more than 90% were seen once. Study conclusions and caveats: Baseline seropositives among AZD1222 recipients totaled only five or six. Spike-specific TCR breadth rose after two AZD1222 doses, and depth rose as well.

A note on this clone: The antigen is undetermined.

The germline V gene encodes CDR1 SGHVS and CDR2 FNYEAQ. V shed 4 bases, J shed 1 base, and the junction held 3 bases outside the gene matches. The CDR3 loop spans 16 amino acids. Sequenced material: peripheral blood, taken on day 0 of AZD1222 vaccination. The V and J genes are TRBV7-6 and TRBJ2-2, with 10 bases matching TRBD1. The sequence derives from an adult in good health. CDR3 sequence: CASSYGQGVNTGELFF. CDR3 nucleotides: TGTGCCAGCAGCTACGGACAGGGGGTGAACACCGGGGAGCTGTTTTTT.